A single sample is the source of the 15 T cell receptor beta chains below, sequenced in a study of blood T cells in healthy people across ages. Together with a sample-barcoded 5' primer, a J-beta primer mix was included in a second PCR lasting roughly 6 to 12 cycles. TCRdb passed the 5' RACE reads through MiXCR, listing each CDR3 protein once. The table records about 1.5 million distinct CDR3 sequences, 42% of them present only once. The sequenced material came from blood. The receptors here all came from a woman between 18 and 29 years old in good health.

As DNA, the CDR3 is TGCAGTGCTAGAGATGGTGGAGGGACTTATAACAATGAGCAGTTCTTC. It codes for CSARDGGGTYNNEQFF. The chain has TRBV20-1 and TRBJ2-1; D perhaps matches TRBD2 (6 bases). Trimming stripped 0 bases from V and 5 bases from J, with 17 bases between. From germline, CDR1 is DFQATT and CDR2 SNEGSKA (reference sequence). The CDR3 spans 16 residues.

A few counts support this clonotype. V gene TRBV21-1 combines with J gene TRBJ2-3; the table names TRBD1, a call not compared with the DNA. TRBV21-1 is an annotated pseudogene. The CDR3 totals 14 residues. This CDR3 is CASSNPGTTDTQYF. For the CDR3, the DNA is TGTGCCAGCAGCAACCCGGGCACCACAGATACGCAGTATTTT.

This clonotype has only a few counts. The germline gene is not matched at one end of the junction; a read error may be the cause. The V gene is TRBV27, the J gene TRBJ2-3; the D gene could be TRBD1 or TRBD2 (6 bases each). This CDR3 is built from 16 residues. Germline-derived CDR1 and CDR2 are MNHEY and SMNVEV (reference sequence). The CDR3: CASSLSGGQSTDTQYF. The CDR3 nucleotides read TGTGCCAGCAGTCTATCCGGGGGCCAAAGCACAGATACGCAGTATTTT.

The genes are TRBV20-1 and TRBJ2-1, with 7 bases identical to TRBD2. With 3 bases clipped from V and 7 bases from J, the junction kept 6 bases outside the gene matches. The CDR3 is 13 amino acids. CDR1 and CDR2 (germline): DFQATT, SNEGSKA (reference sequence). CDR3 bases: TGCAGTGCTAGTAGGGAGGGCCTGAATGAGCAGTTCTTC. It yields the protein CSASREGLNEQFF.

The rearrangement joins TRBV20-1 to TRBJ2-2; D is perhaps TRBD1 or TRBD2 (6 bases each). The V gene lost 0 bases and the J gene lost 7 bases, with 15 bases spanning the gap. From germline, CDR1 is DFQATT and CDR2 SNEGSKA (reference sequence). This CDR3 region has 15 residues. CDR3 nucleotides: TGCAGTGCTAGAGATCTCGGGGGCGCATACGGGGAGCTGTTTTTT. Protein sequence: CSARDLGGAYGELFF.

V gene TRBV20-1 combines with J gene TRBJ2-7, with a weak D call TRBD2 (7 bases). From germline, CDR1 is DFQATT and CDR2 SNEGSKA (reference sequence). The CDR3 sequence is 13 residues long. Trimming cost V 4 bases and J 3 bases, with 13 bases left between them. CDR3 region: CSAKGGADYEQYF. The CDR3 region has the DNA TGCAGTGCTAAGGGGGGGGCGGACTACGAGCAGTACTTC.

In the case of this clonotype: At one end the junction does not follow the germline gene, possibly because of a read error. V gene TRBV5-6 combines with J gene TRBJ2-1; possible D gene TRBD1, 6 bases. Germline V gives CDR1 SGHDT, CDR2 YYEEEE. The length of the CDR3 is 14 residues. Here the CDR3 DNA reads TGTGCCAGCACCATAGGGGGTTCCTACGATGAGCAGTTCTTC. The encoded protein is CASTIGGSYDEQFF.

This clonotype was counted only a few times. CDR3 DNA sequence: TGCAGTGCACGACAGGGGATCGAGCAGTACTTC. It yields the protein CSARQGIEQYF. The chain employs TRBV20-1 and TRBJ2-5, with TRBD1 identical over 8 bases. The J call is in doubt because the DNA end fits TRBJ2-7 better. Looked up from germline, CDR1 is DFQATT and CDR2 is SNEGSKA (reference sequence). This CDR3 is 11 amino acids long.

This clonotype was seen a handful of times. The rearrangement links TRBV13 to TRBJ2-3, with TRBD2 as a possible D gene (5 bases). V lost 10 bases and J lost 6, with 26 bases in between. This CDR3 is 16 amino acids long. CDR1 is PRHDT and CDR2 is FYEKMQ in the germline V gene (reference sequence). CDR3 sequence: CATLAAGGPWVDTQYF. The CDR3 DNA reads TGTGCCACCCTTGCGGCGGGTGGCCCGTGGGTGGATACGCAGTATTTT.

The genes are TRBV28 and TRBJ2-2; 15 nucleotides agree with TRBD2. The CDR3 consists of 15 residues. The germline V gene encodes CDR1 MDHEN and CDR2 SYDVKM. Germline trimming cut 6 bases from V and 6 bases from J; bases unmatched to any gene: 2. The CDR3 sequence is CASRGTSGGPGELFF. As DNA, the CDR3 is TGTGCCAGCAGGGGGACTAGCGGGGGGCCCGGGGAGCTGTTTTTT. Full variable domain (missing parts from reference TRBV28 and TRBJ2-2): DVKVTQSSRYLVKRTGEKVFLECVQDMDHENMFWYRQDPGLGLRLIYFSYDVKMKEKGDIPEGYSVSREKKERFSLILESASTNQTSMYLCASRGTSGGPGELFFGEGSRLTVL.

This chain joins TRBV7-9 and TRBJ2-3; 8 bases fit TRBD1. The germline V gene has CDR1 SEHNR and CDR2 FQNEAQ (reference sequence). The CDR3 is 17 residues long. The trim removed 5 bases at V and 1 base at J, leaving 11 bases unmatched. The CDR3 region is CASSPDGTGARTDTQYF. The CDR3, as DNA: TGTGCCAGCAGCCCGGACGGGACAGGAGCCCGCACAGATACGCAGTATTTT.

This clonotype was seen only a few times. The chain carries TRBV12-3 or TRBV12-4 and TRBJ1-1; 11 bases are shared with TRBD1. With 6 bases clipped from V and 9 bases from J, the junction kept 9 bases outside the gene matches. CDR3 length equals 14 residues. CDR3 region: CASRSVGTGGKAFF. In DNA, the CDR3 is TGTGCCAGCAGATCCGTCGGGACAGGGGGAAAAGCTTTCTTT.

In this sample, this clonotype turned up a few times. One junction end does not reproduce the germline sequence, and a read error may be involved. The chain combines TRBV7-7 with TRBJ2-7, with D possibly being TRBD1 or TRBD2 (6 bases each). The CDR3 is made up of 15 amino acids. Per germline, CDR1 SSHAT and CDR2 FNYEAQ (reference sequence). The CDR3 here is CASSLAAGEAYEQYF. CDR3 in DNA: TGTGCTAGCAGCTTAGCGGCAGGGGAGGCCTACGAGCAGTACTTC.

This clonotype has more than one count but fewer than ten. The CDR3 DNA follows: TGTGCCACCAGTGACGGACAGGGTTACGAGCAGTACTTC. Its protein product is CATSDGQGYEQYF. The genes are TRBV24-1 and TRBJ2-7; 8 bases match TRBD1. After removal of 4 bases from V and 4 bases from J, the junction contained 2 bases not matched to a gene. The length of the CDR3 is 13 residues. CDR1 is KGHDR, CDR2 SFDVKD, per germline.

The CDR3 loop is CASSPLGFNEQYF. The CDR3 DNA reads as TGTGCCAGCAGCCCCTTGGGGTTCAATGAGCAGTACTTC. This chain uses TRBV7-9 with TRBJ2-5; no clear D. Germline V gene lookup returns CDR1 SEHNR and CDR2 FQNEAQ (reference sequence). V lost 5 bases, J lost 11 bases, and 18 bases lay in between. This CDR3 has 13 residues.